The 20 T cell receptor beta chains listed next were all sequenced from one sample in a study of technical replicates of blood from a handful of donors. Libraries were prepared by immunoSEQ multiplex PCR; TCRdb keeps only in-frame clonotypes and omits some of them. The sample gives about 66,000 clones, about 97% of which show up once; approximately 0.3% is in the top ten. Sequences were obtained from T cells isolated from PBMCs. These receptors came from a human donor in good health.

The chain combines TRBV27 with TRBJ1-3; D gene ambiguous. CDR1 MNHEY and CDR2 SMNVEV come from the germline V gene (reference sequence). The CDR3 runs 13 residues. Trimming stripped 6 bases from V and 4 bases from J, with 10 bases between. In nucleotides, the CDR3 is TGTGCCAGCAGACCGACGGGAGGAAACACCATATATTTT. Its translation: CASRPTGGNTIYF.

The CDR3, as DNA: TGTGCCAGCAGTGGCCCACAGGGATTGGGTAACTATGGCTACACCTTC. Translated: CASSGPQGLGNYGYTF. The chain uses TRBV6-1 and TRBJ1-2, with D possibly matching TRBD1 (6 bases). V lost 4 bases to trimming and J lost 1 base, with 16 bases between them. The germline V gene has CDR1 MNHNS and CDR2 SASEGT. The CDR3 totals 16 residues.

The chain employs TRBV29-1 and TRBJ1-1; TRBD1 matches 10 bases. V gave up 6 bases and J gave up 4 bases; unmatched junction bases: 8. This CDR3 comprises 14 residues. The germline gives CDR1 SQVTM, CDR2 ANQGSEA. As DNA, the CDR3 is TGCAGCGTCGCCGGGACAGGGGTGATCACTGAAGCTTTCTTT. Translation: CSVAGTGVITEAFF. The complete variable domain, with remaining parts taken from reference TRBV29-1 and TRBJ1-1, reads SAVISQKPSRDICQRGTSLTIQCQVDSQVTMMFWYRQQPGQSLTLIATANQGSEATYESGFVIDKFPISRPNLTFSTLTVSNMSPEDSSIYLCSVAGTGVITEAFFGQGTRLTVV.

This clone was seen a single time. V is TRBV2 and J is TRBJ1-2; D is undetermined. Trimming took off 2 bases at V and 4 bases at J, with 14 bases between the two ends. The CDR3 has 15 residues. Germline V CDR1 and CDR2: SNHLY, FYNNEI. The CDR3 loop is CASSESPRGPYGYTF. In DNA, the CDR3 is TGTGCCAGCAGTGAATCTCCCCGTGGGCCCTATGGCTACACCTTC. Drawing the rest from reference TRBV2 and TRBJ1-2, the complete variable domain is EPEVTQTPSHQVTQMGQEVILRCVPISNHLYFYWYRQILGQKVEFLVSFYNNEISEKSEIFDDQFSVERPDGSNFTLKIRSTKLEDSAMYFCASSESPRGPYGYTFGSGTRLTVV.

V gene TRBV7-9 combines with J gene TRBJ2-3; 9 nucleotides line up with TRBD2. Germline CDR1 SEHNR, CDR2 FQNEAQ (reference sequence). The CDR3 runs 17 residues. Trimming cost V 4 bases and J 4 bases; bases outside gene matches: 12. DNA for the CDR3: TGTGCCAGCAGCTCCCCACGCTCGAGACTAGCGGCAGATACGCAGTATTTT. Translating gives CASSSPRSRLAADTQYF.

DNA of the CDR3: TGCGCCAGCAGCCAAGCTAGGACTTACTATCAGCCCCAGCATTTT. Encoded protein: CASSQARTYYQPQHF. The rearrangement links TRBV4-3 to TRBJ1-5, with unresolved D. CDR3 size: 15 residues. V was trimmed by 1 base and J by 5 bases, leaving 12 bases between them. Germline V gene data show CDR1 as LGHNA and CDR2 as YSLEER.

The V call is TRBV6-1, the J call TRBJ2-7; D uncertain. CDR1 and CDR2 (germline): MNHNS, SASEGT. The ends were cut back, 4 bases at V and 7 bases at J, with 14 bases in the middle. This CDR3 is 13 amino acids long. CDR3 amino acids: CASSVLAAGEQYF. The CDR3, as DNA: TGTGCCAGCAGTGTGTTGGCGGCCGGGGAGCAGTACTTC.

The rearrangement uses TRBV4-2 and TRBJ1-4; 9 positions match TRBD1. CDR3 size: 16 residues. CDR1 is LGHNA and CDR2 is YNFKEQ in the germline V gene. The V and J ends lost 0 bases and 6 bases, in that order; junction bases with no gene match: 5. The CDR3 DNA follows: TGTGCCAGCAGCCAAGAAACGGGGACAGGGTATGAAAAACTGTTTTTT. The encoded protein is CASSQETGTGYEKLFF.

This chain links TRBV5-1 with TRBJ2-7; the match to TRBD2 covers 10 bases. V dropped 4 bases and J dropped 4; count of bases not matched to a gene: 5. This CDR3 spans 14 amino acids. The germline V gene has CDR1 SGHRS and CDR2 YFSETQ. CDR3 region: CASSKTSGSYEQYF. The CDR3 nucleotides read TGCGCCAGCAGCAAGACTAGCGGGTCATACGAGCAGTACTTC.

The V call is TRBV5-1, the J call TRBJ2-7; TRBD1 matches 9 bases. CDR3 length: 16 amino acids. Germline V CDR1 and CDR2: SGHRS, YFSETQ. The trim removed 5 bases at V and 1 base at J, leaving 10 bases unmatched. The CDR3, as DNA: TGCGCCAGCAGACCCACCGGGACAGGGTATTCCTACGAGCAGTACTTC. Translation: CASRPTGTGYSYEQYF.

The gene calls are TRBV10-2 and TRBJ2-2; no reliable D call. Trimming left V 3 bases short and J 3 bases short, with 11 bases between. Germline loops: CDR1 WSHSY, CDR2 SAAADI. The CDR3 consists of 15 residues. In DNA, the CDR3 is TGCGCCAGCAGTGACGTTGCGCGTTACACCGGGGAGCTGTTTTTT. Encoded protein: CASSDVARYTGELFF.

The chain has TRBV7-3 and TRBJ2-5; weak D call: TRBD2 (6 bases). V shed 5 bases and J shed 4 bases, with 17 bases lying between them. CDR3 length: 15 residues. From germline, CDR1 is SGHTA and CDR2 FQGTGA. The CDR3 here is CASSPPGAGPETQYF. The CDR3 DNA reads TGTGCCAGCAGCCCCCCCGGAGCGGGCCCAGAGACCCAGTACTTC.

This chain uses TRBV7-2 with TRBJ1-5, with D tentatively TRBD1 (5 bases). V was shortened by 5 bases and J by 6 bases, with 14 bases between the two germline ends. CDR3 length: 14 residues. In germline, CDR1 is SGHTA, CDR2 FQGNSA. The CDR3 bases are TGTGCCAGCAGCCCCTCGCAGGGCCCTCAGCCCCAGCATTTT. It codes for CASSPSQGPQPQHF.

The chain carries TRBV18 and TRBJ1-2; D not certain. The CDR3 is 15 residues long. Germline CDR1 and CDR2: KGHSH and LQKENI. With 3 bases removed from V and 0 bases from J, the gap between germline ends came to 11 bases. CDR3 region: CASSPSVGANYGYTF. The CDR3 region has the DNA TGTGCCAGCTCACCGTCGGTCGGGGCTAACTATGGCTACACCTTC.

This sequence joins TRBV29-1 and TRBJ2-2, with a possible D match to TRBD1 (6 bases). From germline, CDR1 is SQVTM and CDR2 ANQGSEA. Trimming took off 0 bases at V and 5 bases at J, with 7 bases between the two ends. The CDR3 extends over 13 amino acids. CDR3 nucleotide sequence: TGCAGCGTTGAAGAACAGGGTACCGGGGAGCTGTTTTTT. Protein: CSVEEQGTGELFF.

This chain uses TRBV29-1 with TRBJ2-7; D unresolved. Germline V lookup: CDR1 SQVTM, CDR2 ANQGSEA. V lost 5 bases, J lost 0 bases, and 8 bases lay in between. This CDR3 has 12 residues. As DNA, the CDR3 is TGCAGCGTTCTGGCACCCTCCTACGAGCAGTACTTC. Protein product: CSVLAPSYEQYF.

The chain carries TRBV2 and TRBJ2-7; D not certain. The germline V gene has CDR1 SNHLY and CDR2 FYNNEI. This CDR3 is built from 13 residues. The V and J ends lost 4 bases and 2 bases respectively, with 9 bases between them. CDR3 residues: CASSGSTAYEQYF. The CDR3 nucleotides read TGTGCCAGCAGTGGATCAACGGCCTACGAGCAGTACTTC.

This sequence joins TRBV4-1 and TRBJ1-1; D may be TRBD1 (5 bases). In germline, CDR1 is MGHRA, CDR2 YSYEKL. V lost 4 bases and J lost 1, with 13 bases in between. CDR3 size: 15 residues. CDR3: CASSPSRQKNTEAFF. CDR3 sequence (DNA): TGCGCCAGCAGCCCATCTAGACAGAAGAACACTGAAGCTTTCTTT.

The chain joins TRBV7-9 to TRBJ1-4; D is unclear. CDR1 and CDR2 from the germline V gene are SEHNR and FQNEAQ (reference sequence). The length of the CDR3 is 16 residues. With 0 bases removed from V and 6 bases from J, the gap between germline ends came to 14 bases. CDR3 bases: TGTGCCAGCAGCTTAGCTAGGGTGAGGGATGATGAAAAACTGTTTTTT. Translation: CASSLARVRDDEKLFF.

The chain links TRBV19 to TRBJ1-1; D not resolved. V was trimmed by 3 bases and J by 0 bases, leaving 8 bases between them. This CDR3 has 14 residues. CDR1 is LNHDA, CDR2 SQIVND, per germline (reference sequence). The CDR3 DNA reads as TGTGCCAGTAGTATCGGAGGAATGAACACTGAAGCTTTCTTT. Residues: CASSIGGMNTEAFF.